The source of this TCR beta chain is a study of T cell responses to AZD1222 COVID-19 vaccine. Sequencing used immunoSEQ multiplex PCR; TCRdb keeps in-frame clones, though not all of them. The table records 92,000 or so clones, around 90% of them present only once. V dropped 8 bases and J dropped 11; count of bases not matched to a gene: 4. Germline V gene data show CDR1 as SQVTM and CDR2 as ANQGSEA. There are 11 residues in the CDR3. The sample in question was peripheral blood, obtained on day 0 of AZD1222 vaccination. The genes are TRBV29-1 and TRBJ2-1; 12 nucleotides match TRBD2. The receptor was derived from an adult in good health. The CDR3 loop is CSKGLAGKQFF. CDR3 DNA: TGCAGCAAGGGACTAGCGGGCAAGCAGTTCTTC.